This TCR beta chain is drawn from a study of blood T cell repertoires in COVID-19. Using immunoSEQ multiplex PCR, the repertoire was profiled, and TCRdb retains in-frame clones only, with some absent. The sample includes over 120,000 clones, 70% to 85% of them seen just once. Per the germline V gene, CDR1 is MNHEY and CDR2 is SVGAGI. The V gene end was trimmed by 6 bases and the J gene end by 4 bases; junction bases not matched to a gene: 5. The CDR3 covers 15 residues. The specimen was peripheral blood. The V call is TRBV6-5, the J call TRBJ2-1, with 11 bases identical to TRBD2. The origin of this receptor is a man aged 55 to 70 with active or convalescent COVID-19. The CDR3 here is CASRATSGGYNEQFF. Written as DNA, the CDR3 is TGTGCCAGCAGGGCCACTAGCGGGGGTTACAATGAGCAGTTCTTC.